The clone carrying this T cell receptor beta chain appeared once. Its specificity is not known. These data come from a study of shared clonotypes between healthy human individuals. Whole-study findings and limits: The donor pool, a small one, limited the genetic and exposure-history diversity represented. The study found roughly 5.3% of naive CD4 clonotypes shared across four donors. It was expected that sequencing depth would affect clonotype sharing among donors.

Method: immunoSEQ multiplex PCR; TCRdb's copy keeps in-frame clones and lacks some. This sample carries fewer than 1.8 million clones, 98% of them seen once, and the ten largest clones take 0.36%. The CDR3 covers 15 residues. The V gene's germline CDR1 is KGHSH and CDR2 LQKENI. J gave up 4 bases and V 4 bases, and 6 bases lay outside the gene matches. This chain joins TRBV18 and TRBJ1-1; 10 bases match TRBD1. This receptor was obtained from a man between 25 and 39 years old in good health. Sequencing input: naive CD4+ T cells sorted from blood. Subset denoted: CD45RA+ positively selected. The CDR3 DNA is TGTGCCAGCTCACAAGGACAGGGGGTGTTCACTGAAGCTTTCTTT. Amino acids: CASSQGQGVFTEAFF. Using reference TRBV18 and TRBJ1-1 for the parts outside the CDR3, the full variable domain is NAGVMQNPRHLVRRRGQEARLRCSPMKGHSHVYWYRQLPEEGLKFMVYLQKENIIDESGMPKERFSAEFPKEGPSILRIQQVVRGDSAAYFCASSQGQGVFTEAFFGQGTRLTVV.